What follows is one T cell receptor beta chain and its context. The antigen it recognizes is unknown. Base qualities are not provided; no much larger clone lies one nucleotide away. The CDR3 has 15 amino acids, counting the end cysteine and phenylalanine. Just the 45-base CDR3 DNA is kept, in frame starting at base 1. Here V drops 7 bases and J drops 8 bases, and the junction holds 11 bases not matched to any gene. The germline V gene supplies CDR1 ENHRY and CDR2 SYGVKD. Libraries came from RT-PCR. The data were produced on an Illumina HiSeq 2500. The raw public data were reprocessed by TCRdb itself: fastp quality trimming at Q25, MiXCR clonotype calling, in-frame beta chains only. Rows are unified per CDR3 protein, each entry keeping the most common DNA and genes. This sample gives fewer than 350,000 distinct CDR3 sequences in total; 20% to 25% of them show up just once. The leading ten clones occupy roughly a tenth of the sample.

This record belongs to a study of response to subunit inactivated influenza vaccine (dated by TCRdb to 2016 to 2018). In terms of the full investigation: Deep quantitative T cell receptor repertoire profiling was used in the study to track responses to a trivalent subunit inactivated influenza vaccine.

The study at large found these results: According to the authors, only a limited number of new T cells may be recruited by each seasonal influenza vaccination.

The sample in question was PBMCs from blood, obtained around 22 months after vaccination. The sequence was collected from a man between 50 and 70 years old who received an inactivated influenza vaccine. Donor details come from another sample of the same person, matched by shared clones. This sequence uses TRBV10-3 and TRBJ2-1; 10 central nucleotides agree with TRBD2. The CDR3 in this case is CAINSGRQSGDEQFF. The DNA sequence is TGTGCCATCAATAGCGGGAGGCAATCAGGGGATGAGCAGTTCTTC.